The present entry profiles one TCR beta chain with its context. The antigen is undetermined. The CDR3 extends over 15 amino acids. Germline values: CDR1 LGHDT, CDR2 YNNKEL (reference sequence). With 0 bases removed from V and 0 bases from J, the gap between germline ends came to 8 bases. The sample originates from a study of CD8 T cells in Susac syndrome. Each Susac syndrome patient had definite or probable disease by recently defined criteria. Negative isolation was applied to CD8+ and CD4+ T cells, and FACS enrichment was applied to TEMRA cells. Study-level findings and limits: The authors acknowledged that their TCR sequencing and HLA analysis involved a relatively small number of individuals.

RNA, at roughly 0.5 to 1 ug, was reverse transcribed with random hexamers. The authors amplified TCR beta CDR3 across 54 Vbeta and 13 Jbeta using immunoSEQ multiplex PCR. TCRdb re-called the immunoSEQ multiplex PCR reads through MiXCR, storing one row per CDR3 protein. Here the sample spans approximately 190,000 distinct CDR3 sequences, over 75% being singletons. Sequencing was performed on CD4+ T cells from PBMCs. This TCR came from a human donor with Susac syndrome. V is TRBV3-1 and J is TRBJ1-1; no clear D. CDR3 in DNA: TGTGCCAGCAGCCAAGACTACCAGATGAACACTGAAGCTTTCTTT. Protein sequence: CASSQDYQMNTEAFF.